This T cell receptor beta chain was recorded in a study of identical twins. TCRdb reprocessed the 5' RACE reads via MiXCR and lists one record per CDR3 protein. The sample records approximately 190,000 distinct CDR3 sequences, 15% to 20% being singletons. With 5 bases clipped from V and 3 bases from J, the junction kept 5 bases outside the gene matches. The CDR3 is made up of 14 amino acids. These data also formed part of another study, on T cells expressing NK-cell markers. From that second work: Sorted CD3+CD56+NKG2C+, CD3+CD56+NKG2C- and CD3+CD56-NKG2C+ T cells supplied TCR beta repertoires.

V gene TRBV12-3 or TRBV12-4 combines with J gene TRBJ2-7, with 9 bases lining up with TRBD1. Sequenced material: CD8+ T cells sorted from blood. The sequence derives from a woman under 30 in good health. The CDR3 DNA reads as TGTGCCAGCAGTCCTGGGGACAGGGACTACGAGCAGTACTTC. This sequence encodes CASSPGDRDYEQYF.